These 10 T cell receptor beta chains were all obtained from the same sample, sequenced in a study of spatial heterogeneity in lung cancer. This sample's time point: sample taken at primary tumor resection. MiXCR, applied by TCRdb to the 5' RACE reads, yields one record per CDR3 protein. The sample lists around 7,800 distinct CDR3 sequences, approximately 7.8% seen once, with roughly 4.6% in the top ten. These TCRs' antigens remain unknown. General study findings and limits: Within tumors, counts of expanded alpha and beta TCRs tracked tumor mutation counts.

Sequencing was performed on lung tumor tissue, taken at surgery. These receptors were collected from a male donor with early-stage non-small cell lung cancer.

This clonotype showed up just once. Being one base from a much bigger clone, this may be a read error. The library was built for alpha chains, so this beta chain is an off-target read and its size means little. The chain has TRBV5-1 and TRBJ2-3; D possibly corresponds to TRBD2 (6 bases). CDR3 length: 14 residues. CDR1 SGHRS and CDR2 YFSETQ come from the germline V gene. The CDR3 nucleotides read TGCCCCAGCATGGCAGCGGGTGAGACAGATACGCAGTATTTT. Its protein is CPSMAAGETDTQYF.

To note about this clonotype: The library was built for alpha chains, so this beta chain is an off-target read and its size means little. The chain employs TRBV6-6 and TRBJ2-1, with D possibly being TRBD2 (6 bases). V dropped 2 bases and J dropped 9 bases, with 11 bases sitting between them. The CDR3 consists of 13 residues. Germline-derived CDR1 and CDR2 are MNHNY and SVGAGI (reference sequence). The CDR3 nucleotides are TGTGCCAGCAGTTACAGGGCGGAGGGTGAGCAGTTCTTC. Protein: CASSYRAEGEQFF.

This clonotype occurred many times. This beta chain lies outside the target of a library built for alpha chains; its clone size means little. This rearrangement joins TRBV27 to TRBJ2-4; D gene unclear. The CDR3 contains 12 residues. Germline V CDR1 and CDR2: MNHEY, SMNVEV (reference sequence). V lost 8 bases and J 7 bases, leaving 12 bases between the germline ends. Here the CDR3 reads CASGPGENIQYF. CDR3 DNA sequence: TGTGCCAGCGGGCCAGGAGAGAACATTCAGTACTTC.

This clonotype is medium-sized by share. For a library built for alpha chains, this beta chain is a stray read; little rests on its size. J is TRBJ1-5 and V is TRBV5-1; 7 bases are a match to TRBD1. The trim removed 3 bases at V and 2 bases at J, leaving 2 bases unmatched. The CDR3 sequence is 14 residues long. Germline V gene sequence: CDR1 SGHRS, CDR2 YFSETQ. CDR3 in DNA: TGCGCCAGCAGCTCCGGGACAGGCAATCAGCCCCAGCATTTT. This encodes CASSSGTGNQPQHF.

This clonotype was observed at least ten times. This beta chain lies outside the target of a library built for alpha chains; its clone size means little. The chain has TRBV5-1 and TRBJ2-4; TRBD1 matches at 9 bases. V shed 1 base and J 0 bases; nucleotides not matched to a gene: 8. The CDR3 has 18 amino acids. The germline gives CDR1 SGHRS, CDR2 YFSETQ. CDR3 sequence (DNA): TGCGCCAGCAGCTTGTGGGACAGGGCTACACTAGCCAAAAACATTCAGTACTTC. Translation: CASSLWDRATLAKNIQYF. Complete variable domain (other parts from reference TRBV5-1 and TRBJ2-4): KAGVTQTPRYLIKTRGQQVTLSCSPISGHRSVSWYQQTPGQGLQFLFEYFSETQRNKGNFPGRFSGRQFSNSRSEMNVSTLELGDSALYLCASSLWDRATLAKNIQYFGAGTRLSVL.

This clonotype is medium-sized in the sample. The library was designed around alpha chains, so this beta chain is a stray read whose abundance carries little weight. This chain connects TRBV7-3 to TRBJ2-1; possibly TRBD2 for D (7 bases). This CDR3 spans 14 amino acids. V was shortened by 5 bases and J by 9 bases, with 17 bases between the two germline ends. Germline lookup yields CDR1 SGHTA and CDR2 FQGTGA. Here the CDR3 reads CASSPGVRGGEQFF. CDR3 nucleotides: TGTGCCAGCAGCCCCGGGGTAAGGGGGGGTGAGCAGTTCTTC.

This clonotype is medium-sized in the sample. Little can be read into the size of this beta chain, an off-target read in a library designed for alpha chains. The CDR3 reads CASSPDSTAYEQYF. CDR3 in DNA: TGTGCCAGCAGTCCAGATTCAACAGCCTACGAGCAGTACTTC. The chain couples TRBV28 to TRBJ2-7; unclear D gene. This CDR3 spans 14 amino acids. CDR1 is MDHEN and CDR2 is SYDVKM in the germline V gene. V lost 5 bases and J 2 bases, leaving 13 bases between the germline ends. Full variable domain (rest looked up from reference TRBV28 and TRBJ2-7): DVKVTQSSRYLVKRTGEKVFLECVQDMDHENMFWYRQDPGLGLRLIYFSYDVKMKEKGDIPEGYSVSREKKERFSLILESASTNQTSMYLCASSPDSTAYEQYFGPGTRLTVT.

This clonotype turned up a few times. Being off target in a library aimed at alpha chains, this beta chain has a size of little meaning. The chain has TRBV2 and TRBJ2-7, with D hard to call. Deletions cut 6 bases from V and 0 bases from J, with 9 bases between. This CDR3 is 13 amino acids long. CDR1 SNHLY and CDR2 FYNNEI come from the germline V gene. CDR3 in DNA: TGTGCCAGCAGCCAGAAAAACTCCTACGAGCAGTACTTC. It encodes CASSQKNSYEQYF. The full variable domain, in which reference TRBV2 and TRBJ2-7 provide the parts outside the CDR3, is EPEVTQTPSHQVTQMGQEVILRCVPISNHLYFYWYRQILGQKVEFLVSFYNNEISEKSEIFDDQFSVERPDGSNFTLKIRSTKLEDSAMYFCASSQKNSYEQYFGPGTRLTVT.

This clonotype was seen at least ten times. This beta chain is a stray sequence in a library constructed for alpha chains; its clone size is not meaningful. The gene calls are TRBV11-2 and TRBJ2-3, with 12 bases identical to TRBD2. Germline V gene sequence: CDR1 SGHAT, CDR2 FQNNGV. This CDR3 has 16 amino acids. The V segment lost 3 bases and the J segment 4 bases; nucleotides outside the gene matches: 5. Here the CDR3 DNA reads TGTGCCAGCAGCTTTCAGACTAGCGGGAGCGCAGATACGCAGTATTTT. Amino acid sequence: CASSFQTSGSADTQYF. Full variable domain (remainder filled in from reference TRBV11-2 and TRBJ2-3): EAGVAQSPRYKIIEKRQSVAFWCNPISGHATLYWYQQILGQGPKLLIQFQNNGVVDDSQLPKDRFSAERLKGVDSTLKIQPAKLEDSAVYLCASSFQTSGSADTQYFGPGTRLTVL.

This clonotype was recorded many times. This beta chain is an unintended read in a library built for alpha chains; its size means little. This chain links TRBV7-9 with TRBJ1-1; tentatively, D is TRBD1 (6 bases). The germline V gene encodes CDR1 SEHNR and CDR2 FQNEAQ (reference sequence). Trimming shortened V by 3 bases and J by 1 base, and 21 bases separated the two germline ends. This CDR3 contains 18 residues. The chain's CDR3 is CASSFRLMTGPKNTEAFF. CDR3 bases: TGTGCCAGCAGCTTCAGATTAATGACAGGTCCGAAGAACACTGAAGCTTTCTTT.